The subject of this entry is one TCR beta chain. The sample belongs to a study of blood T cell repertoires in COVID-19. The wider study: Italy, Spain and the United States were the sources of the convalescent and acute COVID-19 samples. PBMCs, B-cell-depleted T cells, or T cells were the source of the cDNA or gDNA that made up the material.

In the authors' methods: Amplification with reference gene primers provided the estimates of nucleated cell counts. The assay was immunoSEQ multiplex PCR, and TCRdb's table has in-frame clones only and misses some. The DNA gave D and trimming, while V, J and clone size come from that table. This sample yields around 60,000 clones, of which 74% are seen a single time; roughly 30% belongs to the top ten. The sample was peripheral blood. The clonotype originates from a woman at least 80 years old with acute or convalescent COVID-19.

DNA of the CDR3: TGTGCCACCAGTGACCTCCGGACTAGCGGGAGGGCAGGCTCCTACAATGAGCAGTTCTTC. Residues: CATSDLRTSGRAGSYNEQFF. V usage is TRBV24-1 and J usage is TRBJ2-1; TRBD2 agrees at 15 bases. Germline-derived CDR1 and CDR2 are KGHDR and SFDVKD. Trimming cost V 4 bases and J 0 bases; bases outside gene matches: 9. The CDR3 has 20 residues.